This T cell receptor beta chain is drawn from a study of blood T cell repertoires in COVID-19. Some clones are missing from TCRdb's copy, which holds only in-frame ones; the method was immunoSEQ multiplex PCR. Of under 80,000 clones in the sample, around nine tenths were seen once. The sequenced sample was peripheral blood. This receptor was taken from a man between 65 and 85 years old with active or convalescent COVID-19.

CDR3 coding DNA: TGTGCCATCAGTGCTAGGCAGGGAATGGAGAACACTGAAGCTTTCTTT. Translated: CAISARQGMENTEAFF. The rearrangement uses TRBV10-3 and TRBJ1-1; TRBD1 is a possible D gene (5 bases). The CDR3 has 16 amino acids. From germline, CDR1 is ENHRY and CDR2 SYGVKD. The V gene lost 4 bases and the J gene lost 1 base, with 16 bases spanning the gap.